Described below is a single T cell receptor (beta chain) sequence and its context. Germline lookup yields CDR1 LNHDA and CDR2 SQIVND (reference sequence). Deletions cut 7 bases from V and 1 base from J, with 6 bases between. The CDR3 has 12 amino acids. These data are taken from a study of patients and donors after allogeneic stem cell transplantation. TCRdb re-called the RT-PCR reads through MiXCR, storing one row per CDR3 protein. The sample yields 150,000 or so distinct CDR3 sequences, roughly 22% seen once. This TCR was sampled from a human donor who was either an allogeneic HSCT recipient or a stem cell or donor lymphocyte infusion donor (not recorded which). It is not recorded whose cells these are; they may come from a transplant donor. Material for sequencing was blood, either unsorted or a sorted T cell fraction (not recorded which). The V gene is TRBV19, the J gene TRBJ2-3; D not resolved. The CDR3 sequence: CASTRGTDTQYF. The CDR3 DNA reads TGTGCCAGTACAAGGGGCACAGATACGCAGTATTTT.